This paragraph reports one T cell receptor (beta chain). The antigen is unknown. The data were taken from a study of shared clonotypes between healthy human individuals. Those who donated, Caucasian adults without exception, all lived in Nashville, Tennessee. Trimming pared 7 bases from V and 5 bases from J, leaving 11 bases between. The germline CDR1 and CDR2 sequences are MDHEN and SYDVKM. The CDR3 consists of 12 residues. Study findings and constraints: Collection of samples was limited to blood; tissue repertoires likely differ.

Input per replicate PCR of unsorted PBMC was roughly 290 ng DNA, corresponding to tens of thousands of T cell genomes. The data were produced by immunoSEQ multiplex PCR, yet TCRdb's version contains in-frame clones alone and is incomplete. Here the sample spans around 500,000 clones, about 80% being singletons. The source of this sequence is a woman aged 40 to 50 in good health. Some clones in this sample may be carry-over from other donors' samples. The chain has TRBV28 and TRBJ2-5, with D unclear. Sequenced material: PBMCs. The CDR3: CASTGLRETQYF. The DNA for the CDR3 is TGTGCCAGCACCGGCCTTCGGGAGACCCAGTACTTC.